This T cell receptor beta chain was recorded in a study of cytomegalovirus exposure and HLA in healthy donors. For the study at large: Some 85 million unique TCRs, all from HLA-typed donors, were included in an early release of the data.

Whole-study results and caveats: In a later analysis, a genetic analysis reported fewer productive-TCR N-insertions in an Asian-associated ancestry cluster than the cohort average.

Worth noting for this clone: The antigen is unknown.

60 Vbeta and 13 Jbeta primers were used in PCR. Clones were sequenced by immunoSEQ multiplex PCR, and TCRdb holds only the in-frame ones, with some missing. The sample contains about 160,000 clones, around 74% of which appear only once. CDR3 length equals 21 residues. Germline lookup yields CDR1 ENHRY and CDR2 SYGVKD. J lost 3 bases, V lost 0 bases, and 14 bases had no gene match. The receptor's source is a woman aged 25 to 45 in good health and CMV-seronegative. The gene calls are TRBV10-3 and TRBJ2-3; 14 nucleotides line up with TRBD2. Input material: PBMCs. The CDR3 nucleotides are TGTGCCATCAGTGAGTCGAGATACGTGACTAGCGGGGGGGCATTGACAGATACGCAGTATTTT. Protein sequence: CAISESRYVTSGGALTDTQYF.